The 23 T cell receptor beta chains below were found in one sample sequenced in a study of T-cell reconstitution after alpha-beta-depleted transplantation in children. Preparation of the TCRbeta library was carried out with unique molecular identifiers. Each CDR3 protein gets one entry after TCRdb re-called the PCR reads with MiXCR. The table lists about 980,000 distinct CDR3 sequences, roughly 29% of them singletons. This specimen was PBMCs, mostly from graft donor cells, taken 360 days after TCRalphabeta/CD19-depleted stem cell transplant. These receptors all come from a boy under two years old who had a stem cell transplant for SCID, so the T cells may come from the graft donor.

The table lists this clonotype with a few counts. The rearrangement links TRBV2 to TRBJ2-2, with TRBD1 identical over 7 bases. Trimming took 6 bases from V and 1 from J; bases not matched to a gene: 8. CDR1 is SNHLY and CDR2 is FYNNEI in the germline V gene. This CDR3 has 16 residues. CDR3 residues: CASSSQGQLNTGELFF. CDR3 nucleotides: TGTGCCAGCAGCTCTCAGGGACAGCTGAACACCGGGGAGCTGTTTTTT. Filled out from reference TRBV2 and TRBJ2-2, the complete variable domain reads EPEVTQTPSHQVTQMGQEVILRCVPISNHLYFYWYRQILGQKVEFLVSFYNNEISEKSEIFDDQFSVERPDGSNFTLKIRSTKLEDSAMYFCASSSQGQLNTGELFFGEGSRLTVL.

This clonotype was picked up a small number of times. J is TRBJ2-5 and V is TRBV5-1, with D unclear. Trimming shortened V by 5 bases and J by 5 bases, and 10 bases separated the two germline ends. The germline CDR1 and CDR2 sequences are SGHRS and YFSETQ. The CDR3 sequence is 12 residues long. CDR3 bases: TGCGCCAGCAGGCATGACGCGGAGACCCAGTACTTC. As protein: CASRHDAETQYF.

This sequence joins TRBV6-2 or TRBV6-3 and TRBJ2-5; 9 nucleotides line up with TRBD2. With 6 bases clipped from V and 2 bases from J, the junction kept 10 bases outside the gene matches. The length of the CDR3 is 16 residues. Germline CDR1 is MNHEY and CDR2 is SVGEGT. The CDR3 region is CASSPLRGGEQETQYF. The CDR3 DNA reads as TGTGCCAGCAGCCCCCTTCGCGGGGGGGAACAAGAGACCCAGTACTTC.

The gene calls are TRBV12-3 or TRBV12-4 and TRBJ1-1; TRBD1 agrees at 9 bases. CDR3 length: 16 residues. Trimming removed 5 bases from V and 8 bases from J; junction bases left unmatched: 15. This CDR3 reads CASSPFIRTGAKEAFF. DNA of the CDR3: TGTGCCAGCAGTCCATTTATAAGGACAGGGGCCAAGGAAGCTTTCTTT.

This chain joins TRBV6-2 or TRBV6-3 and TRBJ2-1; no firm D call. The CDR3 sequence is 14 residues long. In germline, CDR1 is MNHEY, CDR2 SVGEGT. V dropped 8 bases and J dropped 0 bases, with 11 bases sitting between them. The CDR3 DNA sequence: TGTGCCAGCGGGCACCTGAGCTCCTACAATGAGCAGTTCTTC. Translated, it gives CASGHLSSYNEQFF.

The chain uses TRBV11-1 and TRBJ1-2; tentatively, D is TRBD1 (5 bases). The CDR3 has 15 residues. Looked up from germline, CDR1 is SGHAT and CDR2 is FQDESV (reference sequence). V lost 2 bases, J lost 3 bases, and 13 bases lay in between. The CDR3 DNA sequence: TGTGCCAGCAGCTTACGAGGGGAGGTTGACTATGGCTACACCTTC. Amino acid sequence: CASSLRGEVDYGYTF.

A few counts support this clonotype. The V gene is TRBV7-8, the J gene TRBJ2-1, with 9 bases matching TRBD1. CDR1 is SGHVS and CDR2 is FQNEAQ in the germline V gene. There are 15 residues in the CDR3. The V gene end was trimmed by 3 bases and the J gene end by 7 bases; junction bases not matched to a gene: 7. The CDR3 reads CASSLGQGLRNEQFF. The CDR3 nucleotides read TGTGCCAGCAGCTTGGGACAGGGCCTGAGGAATGAGCAGTTCTTC.

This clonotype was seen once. The DNA of the CDR3 is TGTGCCAGCTCACCACGGAAGGATACAGGCACCGGGGAGCTGTTTTTT. It specifies CASSPRKDTGTGELFF. V gene TRBV18 combines with J gene TRBJ2-2; the D gene is possibly TRBD1 (5 bases). V was cut by 1 base and J by 4 bases, with 13 bases left in between. From germline, CDR1 is KGHSH and CDR2 LQKENI. This CDR3 is built from 16 residues.

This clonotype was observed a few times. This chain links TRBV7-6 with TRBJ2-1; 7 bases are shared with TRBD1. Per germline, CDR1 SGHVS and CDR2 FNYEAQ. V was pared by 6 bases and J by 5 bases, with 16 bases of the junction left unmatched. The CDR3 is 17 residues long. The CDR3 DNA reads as TGTGCCAGCAGTTATTCCCCTCAACGGACAGGAAACAATGAGCAGTTCTTC. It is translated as CASSYSPQRTGNNEQFF. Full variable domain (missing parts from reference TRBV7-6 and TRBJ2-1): GAGVSQSPRYKVTKRGQDVALRCDPISGHVSLYWYRQALGQGPEFLTYFNYEAQQDKSGLPNDRFSAERPEGSISTLTIQRTEQRDSAMYRCASSYSPQRTGNNEQFFGPGTRLTVL.

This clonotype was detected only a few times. CDR3 nucleotide sequence: TGTGCCAGCAGCGACTCCACTAGGGGTTCCTACAATGAGCAGTTCTTC. Its translation: CASSDSTRGSYNEQFF. The V gene is TRBV4-2, the J gene TRBJ2-1; the D call may be TRBD1 or TRBD2 (5 bases each). From germline, CDR1 is LGHNA and CDR2 YNFKEQ. The CDR3 covers 16 residues. V lost 5 bases to trimming and J lost 1 base, with 15 bases between them.

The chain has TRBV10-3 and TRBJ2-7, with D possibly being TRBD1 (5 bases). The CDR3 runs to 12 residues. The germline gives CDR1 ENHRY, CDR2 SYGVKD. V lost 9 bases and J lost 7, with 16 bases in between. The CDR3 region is CAIDSYGGEQYF. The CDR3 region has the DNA TGTGCCATTGACAGTTACGGTGGGGAGCAGTACTTC.

The CDR3 DNA follows: TGTGCCAGCAGTTTTCGACAGGGGACCTTCACAGATACGCAGTATTTT. Protein: CASSFRQGTFTDTQYF. The chain has TRBV12-3 or TRBV12-4 and TRBJ2-3, with 8 bases fitting TRBD1. This CDR3 contains 16 residues. With V trimmed by 3 bases and J by 2 bases, 7 bases remained unmatched.

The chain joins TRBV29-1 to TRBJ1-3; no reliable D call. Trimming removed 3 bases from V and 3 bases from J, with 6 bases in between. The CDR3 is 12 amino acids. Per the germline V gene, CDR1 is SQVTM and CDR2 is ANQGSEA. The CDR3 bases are TGCAGCGTTGATTCCGGTGGAAACACCATATATTTT. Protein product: CSVDSGGNTIYF.

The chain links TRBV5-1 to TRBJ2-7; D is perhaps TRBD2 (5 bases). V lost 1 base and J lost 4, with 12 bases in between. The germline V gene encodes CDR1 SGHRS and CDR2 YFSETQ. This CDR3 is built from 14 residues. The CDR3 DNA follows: TGCGCCAGCAGCTTGTCGCCAACGGGGTACGAGCAGTACTTC. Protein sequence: CASSLSPTGYEQYF.

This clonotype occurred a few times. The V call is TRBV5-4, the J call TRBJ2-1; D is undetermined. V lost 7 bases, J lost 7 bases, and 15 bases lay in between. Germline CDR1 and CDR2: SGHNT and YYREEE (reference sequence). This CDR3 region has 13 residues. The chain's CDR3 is CASGPGLGNEQFF. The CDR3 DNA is TGTGCCAGCGGACCTGGGTTAGGGAATGAGCAGTTCTTC.

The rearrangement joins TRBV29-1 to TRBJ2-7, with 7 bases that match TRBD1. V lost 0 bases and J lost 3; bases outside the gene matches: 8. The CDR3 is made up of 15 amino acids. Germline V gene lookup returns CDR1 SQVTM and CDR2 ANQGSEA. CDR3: CSVEDRVTGIYEQYF. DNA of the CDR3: TGCAGCGTTGAAGATCGTGTGACAGGGATCTACGAGCAGTACTTC.

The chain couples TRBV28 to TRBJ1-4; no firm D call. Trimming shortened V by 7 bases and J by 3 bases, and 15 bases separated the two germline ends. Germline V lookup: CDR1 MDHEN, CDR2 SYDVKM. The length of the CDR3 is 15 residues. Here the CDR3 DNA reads TGTGCCAGCACCCGGTCGGATATAGCTAATGAAAAACTGTTTTTT. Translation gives CASTRSDIANEKLFF.

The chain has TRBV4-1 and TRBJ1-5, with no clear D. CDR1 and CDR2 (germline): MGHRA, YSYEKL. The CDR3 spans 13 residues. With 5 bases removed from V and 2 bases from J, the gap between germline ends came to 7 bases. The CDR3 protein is CASSVIGNQPQHF. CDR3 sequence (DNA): TGCGCCAGCAGCGTCATTGGCAATCAGCCCCAGCATTTT.

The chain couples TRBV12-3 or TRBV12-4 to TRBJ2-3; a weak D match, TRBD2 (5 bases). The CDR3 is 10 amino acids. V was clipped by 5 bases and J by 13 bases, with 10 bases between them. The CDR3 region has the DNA TGTGCCAGCAGTCGCGGGCTAAAGTATTTT. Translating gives CASSRGLKYF.

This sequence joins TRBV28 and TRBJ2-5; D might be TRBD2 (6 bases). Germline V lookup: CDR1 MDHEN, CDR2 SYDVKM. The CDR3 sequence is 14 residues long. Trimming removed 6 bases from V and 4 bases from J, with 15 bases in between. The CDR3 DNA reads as TGTGCCAGCAGGCCCGCGGGGTTGGGAGAGACCCAGTACTTC. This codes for CASRPAGLGETQYF. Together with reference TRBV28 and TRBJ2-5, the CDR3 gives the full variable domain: DVKVTQSSRYLVKRTGEKVFLECVQDMDHENMFWYRQDPGLGLRLIYFSYDVKMKEKGDIPEGYSVSREKKERFSLILESASTNQTSMYLCASRPAGLGETQYFGPGTRLLVL.

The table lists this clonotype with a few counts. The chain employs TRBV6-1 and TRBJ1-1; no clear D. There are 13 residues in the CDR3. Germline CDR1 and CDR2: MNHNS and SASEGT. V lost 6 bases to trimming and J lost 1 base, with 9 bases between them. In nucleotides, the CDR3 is TGTGCCAGCAGCCGGGAGTGGAACACTGAAGCTTTCTTT. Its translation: CASSREWNTEAFF.

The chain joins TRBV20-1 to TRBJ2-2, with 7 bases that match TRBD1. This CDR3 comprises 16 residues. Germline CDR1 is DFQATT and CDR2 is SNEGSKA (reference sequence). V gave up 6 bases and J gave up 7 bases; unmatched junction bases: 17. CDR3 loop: CSAPDRDGIVGGELFF. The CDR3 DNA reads TGCAGTGCCCCAGACAGGGACGGGATAGTTGGCGGGGAGCTGTTTTTT.

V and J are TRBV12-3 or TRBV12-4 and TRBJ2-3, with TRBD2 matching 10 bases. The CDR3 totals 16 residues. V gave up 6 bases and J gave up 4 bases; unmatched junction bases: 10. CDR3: CASSPLAGAAADTQYF. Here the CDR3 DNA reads TGTGCCAGCAGCCCTCTAGCGGGGGCCGCGGCAGATACGCAGTATTTT.